The present T cell receptor beta chain was sequenced within a study of PD-1 blockade in classical Hodgkin lymphoma. Findings and caveats of the study: Newly diagnosed patients reportedly trailed healthy donors in baseline TCR diversity. What caused the repertoire differences, perhaps disease activity or prior therapy, remains undefined.

The time point denotes: newly diagnosed, previously untreated cHL patient sample. Magnetic negative selection served to purify CD4+ T cells out of PBMCs that had been thawed. A comparison was provided by newly diagnosed, untreated classical Hodgkin lymphoma PBMCs. Germline V gene lookup returns CDR1 SQVTM and CDR2 ANQGSEA. Trimming removed 6 bases from V and 6 bases from J, with 21 bases in between. This CDR3 comprises 14 residues. This clone was found once. Antigen specificity is unknown. Profiled with immunoSEQ multiplex PCR; TCRdb holds only in-frame clones, not every one. Of some 35,000 clones detected, around 89% appear once; the ten largest clones hold about 0.22%.

Sequencing was carried out using CD4+ T cells from blood. This chain joins TRBV29-1 and TRBJ2-7; D may be TRBD1 (6 bases). This receptor was obtained from a human donor with classical Hodgkin lymphoma. CDR3 bases: TGCAGCGTCGCCAGGACAGAAGTTTTCAGCGAGCAGTACTTC. Encoded protein: CSVARTEVFSEQYF.